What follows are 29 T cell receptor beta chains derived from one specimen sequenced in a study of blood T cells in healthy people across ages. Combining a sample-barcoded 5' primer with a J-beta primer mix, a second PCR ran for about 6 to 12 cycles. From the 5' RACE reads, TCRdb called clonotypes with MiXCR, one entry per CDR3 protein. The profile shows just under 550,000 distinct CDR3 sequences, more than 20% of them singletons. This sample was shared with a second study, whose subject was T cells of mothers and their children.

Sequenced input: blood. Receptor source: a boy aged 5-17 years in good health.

The CDR3 region is CSASPLGGRNQETQYF. In nucleotides, the CDR3 is TGCAGTGCTAGCCCCCTAGGGGGGCGGAACCAAGAGACCCAGTACTTC. The chain is built from TRBV20-1 and TRBJ2-5; possibly TRBD1 or TRBD2 for D (6 bases each). Germline V gene sequence: CDR1 DFQATT, CDR2 SNEGSKA (reference sequence). With 3 bases removed from V and 0 bases from J, the gap between germline ends came to 17 bases. CDR3 length: 16 amino acids.

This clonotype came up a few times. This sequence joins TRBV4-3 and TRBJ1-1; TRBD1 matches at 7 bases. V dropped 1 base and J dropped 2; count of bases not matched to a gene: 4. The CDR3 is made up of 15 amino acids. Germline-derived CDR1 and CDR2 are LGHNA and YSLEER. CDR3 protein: CASSQARDSNTEAFF. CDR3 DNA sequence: TGCGCCAGCAGCCAAGCCAGGGACAGTAACACTGAAGCTTTCTTT.

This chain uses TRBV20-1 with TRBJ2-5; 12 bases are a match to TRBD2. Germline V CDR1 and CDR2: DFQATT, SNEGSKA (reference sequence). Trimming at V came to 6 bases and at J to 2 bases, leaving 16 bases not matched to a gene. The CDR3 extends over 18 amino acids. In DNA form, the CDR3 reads TGCAGTGCAAACCTACTAGCGGGAGGTCCCTGGAAGCAAGAGACCCAGTACTTC. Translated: CSANLLAGGPWKQETQYF.

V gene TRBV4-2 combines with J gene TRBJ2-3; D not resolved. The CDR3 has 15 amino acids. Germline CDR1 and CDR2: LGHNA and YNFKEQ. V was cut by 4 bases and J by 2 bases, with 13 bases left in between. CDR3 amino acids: CASSRLAYSTDTQYF. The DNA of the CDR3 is TGTGCCAGCAGCCGCCTGGCGTACTCCACAGATACGCAGTATTTT.

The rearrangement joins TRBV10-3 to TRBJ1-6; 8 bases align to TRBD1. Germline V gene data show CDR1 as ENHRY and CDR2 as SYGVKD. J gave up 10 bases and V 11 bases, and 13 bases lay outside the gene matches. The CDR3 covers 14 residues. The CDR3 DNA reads TGTGCCGCCGGAGACAGGGGACCCAGCTCACCCCTCCACTTT. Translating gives CAAGDRGPSSPLHF.

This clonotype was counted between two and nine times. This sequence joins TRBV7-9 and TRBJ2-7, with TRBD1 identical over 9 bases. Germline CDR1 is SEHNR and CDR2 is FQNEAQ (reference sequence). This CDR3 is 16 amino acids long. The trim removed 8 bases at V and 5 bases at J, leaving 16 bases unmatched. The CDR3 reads CASVRDRGQGYHEQYF. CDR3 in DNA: TGTGCCAGCGTCCGGGACCGGGGACAGGGCTACCACGAGCAGTACTTC.

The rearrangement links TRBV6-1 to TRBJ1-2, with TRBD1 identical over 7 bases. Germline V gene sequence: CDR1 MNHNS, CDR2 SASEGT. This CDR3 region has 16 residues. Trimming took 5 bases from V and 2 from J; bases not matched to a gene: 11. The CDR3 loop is CASSLVTRGRNYGYTF. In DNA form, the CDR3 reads TGTGCCAGCAGTTTAGTAACCAGGGGGAGGAACTATGGCTACACCTTC.

As DNA, the CDR3 is TGTGCCAGCAGGATACGGACTAGCGGCCAAGAGACCCAGTACTTC. This encodes CASRIRTSGQETQYF. V gene TRBV6-2 or TRBV6-3 combines with J gene TRBJ2-5; 10 nucleotides align to TRBD2. This CDR3 has 15 amino acids. CDR1 and CDR2 (germline): MNHEY, SVGEGT. Trimming cost V 6 bases and J 1 base; bases outside gene matches: 5.

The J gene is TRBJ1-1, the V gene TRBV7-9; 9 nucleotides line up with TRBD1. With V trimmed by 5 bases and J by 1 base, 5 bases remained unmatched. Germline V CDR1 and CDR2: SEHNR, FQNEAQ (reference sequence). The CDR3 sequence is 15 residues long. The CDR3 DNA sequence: TGTGCCAGCAGCACAGAGGGACAGGGGAACACTGAAGCTTTCTTT. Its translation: CASSTEGQGNTEAFF.

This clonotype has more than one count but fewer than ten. The CDR3 DNA reads TGTGCCAGCAGCGAGGGACAGAGTGATAATTCACCCCTCCACTTT. As protein: CASSEGQSDNSPLHF. V gene TRBV6-4 combines with J gene TRBJ1-6; 7 bases fit TRBD1. The trim removed 6 bases at V and 5 bases at J, leaving 7 bases unmatched. Germline V gives CDR1 MRHNA, CDR2 SNTAGT. This CDR3 is 15 amino acids long.

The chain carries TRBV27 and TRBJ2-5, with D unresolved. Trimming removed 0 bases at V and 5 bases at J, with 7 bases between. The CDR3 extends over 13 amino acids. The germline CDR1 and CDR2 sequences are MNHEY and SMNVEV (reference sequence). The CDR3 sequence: CASSLSLGETQYF. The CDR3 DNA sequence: TGTGCCAGCAGTTTATCCCTTGGGGAGACCCAGTACTTC.

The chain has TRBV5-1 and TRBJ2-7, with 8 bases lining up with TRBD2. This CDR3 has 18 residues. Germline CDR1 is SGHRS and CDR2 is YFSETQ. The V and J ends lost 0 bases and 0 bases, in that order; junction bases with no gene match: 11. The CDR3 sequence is CASSLVGASGLGSYEQYF. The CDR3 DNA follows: TGCGCCAGCAGCTTGGTTGGGGCTAGCGGGCTAGGCTCCTACGAGCAGTACTTC.

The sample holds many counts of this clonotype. CDR3 residues: CASSPGTSGVNEQFF. DNA for the CDR3: TGTGCCAGCAGCCCCGGGACTAGCGGGGTTAATGAGCAGTTCTTC. V and J are TRBV6-6 and TRBJ2-1, with 13 bases lining up with TRBD2. Germline-derived CDR1 and CDR2 are MNHNY and SVGAGI (reference sequence). With V trimmed by 6 bases and J by 7 bases, 6 bases remained unmatched. This CDR3 spans 15 amino acids.

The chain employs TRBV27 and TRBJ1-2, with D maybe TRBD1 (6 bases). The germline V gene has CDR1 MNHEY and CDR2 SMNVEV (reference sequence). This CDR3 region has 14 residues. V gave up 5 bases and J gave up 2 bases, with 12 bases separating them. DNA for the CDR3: TGTGCCAGCAGTAGAGAAACAGGGAACTATGGCTACACCTTC. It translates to CASSRETGNYGYTF.

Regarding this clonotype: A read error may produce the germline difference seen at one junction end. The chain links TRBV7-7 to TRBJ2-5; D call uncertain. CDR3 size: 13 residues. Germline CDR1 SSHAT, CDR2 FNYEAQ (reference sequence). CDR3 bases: TGTGCTAGCAGCCATGGGATAAAAGAGACCCAGTACTTC. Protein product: CASSHGIKETQYF. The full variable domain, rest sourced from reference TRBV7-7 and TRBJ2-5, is GAGVSQSPRYKVTKRGQDVTLRCDPISSHATLYWYQQALGQGPEFLTYFNYEAQPDKSGLPSDRFSAERPEGSISTLTIQRTEQRDSAMYRCASSHGIKETQYFGPGTRLLVL.

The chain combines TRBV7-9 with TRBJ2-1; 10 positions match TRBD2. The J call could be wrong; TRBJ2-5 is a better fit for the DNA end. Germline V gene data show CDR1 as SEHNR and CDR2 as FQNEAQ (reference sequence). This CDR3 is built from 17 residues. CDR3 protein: CASSLEGRLAGVETQYF. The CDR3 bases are TGTGCCAGCAGCTTAGAGGGGAGGCTAGCGGGAGTGGAGACCCAGTACTTC.

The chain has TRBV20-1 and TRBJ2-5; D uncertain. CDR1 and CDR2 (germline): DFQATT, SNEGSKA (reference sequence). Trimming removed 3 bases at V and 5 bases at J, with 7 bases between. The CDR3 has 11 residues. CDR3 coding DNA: TGCAGTGCTAGTTCCAAGGAGACCCAGTACTTC. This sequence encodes CSASSKETQYF.

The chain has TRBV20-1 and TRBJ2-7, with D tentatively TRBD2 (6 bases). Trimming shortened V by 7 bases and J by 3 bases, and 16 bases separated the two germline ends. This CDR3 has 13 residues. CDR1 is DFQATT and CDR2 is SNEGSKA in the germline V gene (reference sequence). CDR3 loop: CSGFRESNYEQYF. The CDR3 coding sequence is TGCAGTGGTTTCCGGGAGTCAAACTACGAGCAGTACTTC.

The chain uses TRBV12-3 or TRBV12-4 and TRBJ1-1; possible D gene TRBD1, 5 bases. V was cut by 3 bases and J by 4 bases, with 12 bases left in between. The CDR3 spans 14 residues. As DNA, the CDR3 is TGTGCCAGCAGTTTGCAGGGAGGATCCACTGAAGCTTTCTTT. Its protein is CASSLQGGSTEAFF.

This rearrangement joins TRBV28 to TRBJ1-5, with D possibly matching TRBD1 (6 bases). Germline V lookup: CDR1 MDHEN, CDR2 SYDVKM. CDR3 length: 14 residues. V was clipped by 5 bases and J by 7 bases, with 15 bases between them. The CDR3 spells CASSRAGQGQPQHF. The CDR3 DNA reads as TGTGCCAGCAGTAGGGCCGGGCAGGGGCAGCCCCAGCATTTT.

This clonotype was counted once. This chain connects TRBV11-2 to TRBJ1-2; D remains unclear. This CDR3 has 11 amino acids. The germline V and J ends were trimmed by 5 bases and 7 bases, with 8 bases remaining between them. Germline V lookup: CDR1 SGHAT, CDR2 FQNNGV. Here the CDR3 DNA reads TGTGCCAGCAGCCCCGGCCTTGGCTACACCTTC. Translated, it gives CASSPGLGYTF.

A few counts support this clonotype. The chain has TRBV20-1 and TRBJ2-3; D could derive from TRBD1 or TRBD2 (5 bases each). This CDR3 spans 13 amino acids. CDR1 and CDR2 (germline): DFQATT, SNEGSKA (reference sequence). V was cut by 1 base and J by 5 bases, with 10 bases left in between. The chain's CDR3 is CSARGDVQDTQYF. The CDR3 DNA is TGCAGTGCTAGAGGGGACGTTCAAGATACGCAGTATTTT.

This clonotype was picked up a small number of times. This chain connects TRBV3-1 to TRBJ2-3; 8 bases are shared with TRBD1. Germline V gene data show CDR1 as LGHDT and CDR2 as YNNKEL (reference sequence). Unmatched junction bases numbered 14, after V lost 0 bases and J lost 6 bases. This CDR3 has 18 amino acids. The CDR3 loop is CASSQDWRTGNFMDTQYF. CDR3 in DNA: TGTGCCAGCAGCCAAGATTGGAGGACAGGGAATTTTATGGATACGCAGTATTTT.

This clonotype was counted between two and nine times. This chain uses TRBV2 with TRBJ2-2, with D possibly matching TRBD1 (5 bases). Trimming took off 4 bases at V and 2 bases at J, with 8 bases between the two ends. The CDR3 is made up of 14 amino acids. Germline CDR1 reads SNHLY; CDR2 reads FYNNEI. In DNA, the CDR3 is TGTGCCAGCAGTGTAGGGGTAAACACCGGGGAGCTGTTTTTT. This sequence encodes CASSVGVNTGELFF.

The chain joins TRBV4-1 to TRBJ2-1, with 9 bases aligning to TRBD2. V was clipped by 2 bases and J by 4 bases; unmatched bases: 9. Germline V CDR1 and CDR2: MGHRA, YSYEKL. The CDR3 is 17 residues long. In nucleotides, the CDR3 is TGCGCCAGCAGCCAATCCCCGGCGACTAGCGGTTACAATGAGCAGTTCTTC. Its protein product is CASSQSPATSGYNEQFF.

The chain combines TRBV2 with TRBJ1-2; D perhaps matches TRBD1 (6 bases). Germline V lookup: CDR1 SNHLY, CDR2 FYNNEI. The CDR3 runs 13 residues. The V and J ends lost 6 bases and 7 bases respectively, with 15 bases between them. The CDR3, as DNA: TGTGCCAGCAGCCCAGGGGACTTCTTTGGCTACACCTTC. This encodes CASSPGDFFGYTF. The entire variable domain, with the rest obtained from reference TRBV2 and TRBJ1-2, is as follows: EPEVTQTPSHQVTQMGQEVILRCVPISNHLYFYWYRQILGQKVEFLVSFYNNEISEKSEIFDDQFSVERPDGSNFTLKIRSTKLEDSAMYFCASSPGDFFGYTFGSGTRLTVV.

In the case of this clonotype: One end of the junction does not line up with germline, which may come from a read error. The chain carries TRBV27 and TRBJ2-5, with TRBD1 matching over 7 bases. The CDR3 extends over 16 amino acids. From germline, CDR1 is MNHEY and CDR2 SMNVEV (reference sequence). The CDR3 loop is CLNWPRQGLGQETQYF. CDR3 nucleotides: TGCCTCAATTGGCCCCGACAGGGCCTGGGCCAAGAGACCCAGTACTTC.

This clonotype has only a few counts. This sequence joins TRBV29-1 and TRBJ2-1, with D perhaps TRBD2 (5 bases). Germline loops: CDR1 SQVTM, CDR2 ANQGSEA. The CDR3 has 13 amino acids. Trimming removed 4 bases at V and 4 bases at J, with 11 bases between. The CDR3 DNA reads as TGCAGCGTTGTGCTCACTAGTTACAATGAGCAGTTCTTC. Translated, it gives CSVVLTSYNEQFF.

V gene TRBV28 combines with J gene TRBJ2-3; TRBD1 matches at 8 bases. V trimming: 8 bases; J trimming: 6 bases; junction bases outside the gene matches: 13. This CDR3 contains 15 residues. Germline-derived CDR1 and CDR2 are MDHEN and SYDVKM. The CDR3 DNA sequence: TGTGCCAGCGGAGAACGGACAGGGTTCACGGATACGCAGTATTTT. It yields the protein CASGERTGFTDTQYF.